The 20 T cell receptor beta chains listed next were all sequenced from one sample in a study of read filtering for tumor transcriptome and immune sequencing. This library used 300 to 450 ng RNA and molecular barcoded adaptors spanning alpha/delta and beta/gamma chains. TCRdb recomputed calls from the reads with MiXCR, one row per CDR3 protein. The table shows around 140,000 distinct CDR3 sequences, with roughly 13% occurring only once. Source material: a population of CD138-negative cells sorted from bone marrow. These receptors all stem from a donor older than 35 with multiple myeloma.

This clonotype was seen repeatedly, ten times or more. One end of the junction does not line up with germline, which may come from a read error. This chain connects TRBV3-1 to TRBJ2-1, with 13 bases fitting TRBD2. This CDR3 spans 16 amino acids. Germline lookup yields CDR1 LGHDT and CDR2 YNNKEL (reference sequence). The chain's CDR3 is CASSQDILAGGPGKVF. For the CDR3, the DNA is TGTGCCAGCAGCCAAGATATACTAGCGGGAGGGCCAGGGAAGGTCTTC.

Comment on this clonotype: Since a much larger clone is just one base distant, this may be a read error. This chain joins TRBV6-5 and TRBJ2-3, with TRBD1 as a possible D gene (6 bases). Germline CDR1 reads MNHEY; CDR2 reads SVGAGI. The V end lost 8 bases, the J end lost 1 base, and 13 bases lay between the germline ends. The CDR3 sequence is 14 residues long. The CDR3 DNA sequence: TGTGCCAGCCGCGGTGCAGGGGGCACAGATACGCAGTATTTT. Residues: CASRGAGGTDTQYF.

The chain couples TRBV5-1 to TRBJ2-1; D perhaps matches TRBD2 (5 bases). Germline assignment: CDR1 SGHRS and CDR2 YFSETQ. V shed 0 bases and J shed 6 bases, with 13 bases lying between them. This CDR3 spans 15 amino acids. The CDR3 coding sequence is TGCGCCAGCAGCTTGGGAGGGCGCAAGTCCAATGAGCAGTTCTTC. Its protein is CASSLGGRKSNEQFF.

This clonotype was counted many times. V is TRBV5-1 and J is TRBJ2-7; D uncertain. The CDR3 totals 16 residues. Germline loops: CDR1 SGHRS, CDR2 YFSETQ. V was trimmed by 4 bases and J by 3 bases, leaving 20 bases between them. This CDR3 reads CASSPVAGSRFYEQYF. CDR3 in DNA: TGCGCCAGCAGCCCGGTTGCAGGCAGCAGATTCTACGAGCAGTACTTC. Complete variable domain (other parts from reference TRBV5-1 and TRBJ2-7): KAGVTQTPRYLIKTRGQQVTLSCSPISGHRSVSWYQQTPGQGLQFLFEYFSETQRNKGNFPGRFSGRQFSNSRSEMNVSTLELGDSALYLCASSPVAGSRFYEQYFGPGTRLTVT.

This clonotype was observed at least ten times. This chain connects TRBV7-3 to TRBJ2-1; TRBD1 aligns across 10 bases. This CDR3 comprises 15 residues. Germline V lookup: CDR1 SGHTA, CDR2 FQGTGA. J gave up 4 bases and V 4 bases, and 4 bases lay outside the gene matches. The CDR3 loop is CASSWDRGRYNEQFF. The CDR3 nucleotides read TGTGCCAGCAGCTGGGACAGGGGACGTTACAATGAGCAGTTCTTC. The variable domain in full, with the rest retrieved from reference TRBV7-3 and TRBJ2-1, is GAGVSQTPSNKVTEKGKYVELRCDPISGHTALYWYRQSLGQGPEFLIYFQGTGAADDSGLPNDRFFAVRPEGSVSTLKIQRTERGDSAVYLCASSWDRGRYNEQFFGPGTRLTVL.

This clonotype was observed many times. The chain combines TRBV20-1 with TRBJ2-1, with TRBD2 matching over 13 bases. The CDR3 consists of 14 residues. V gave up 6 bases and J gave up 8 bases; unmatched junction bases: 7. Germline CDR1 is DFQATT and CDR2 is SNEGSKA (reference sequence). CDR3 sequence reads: CSARTSGRGYEQFF. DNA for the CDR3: TGCAGTGCGAGAACTAGCGGGAGGGGGTATGAGCAGTTCTTC.

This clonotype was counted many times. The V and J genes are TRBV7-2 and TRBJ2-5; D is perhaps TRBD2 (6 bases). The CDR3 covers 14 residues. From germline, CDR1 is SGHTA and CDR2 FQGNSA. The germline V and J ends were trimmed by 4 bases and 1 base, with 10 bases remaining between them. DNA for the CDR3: TGTGCCAGCAGCTCCGGAGGGTTCCAAGAGACCCAGTACTTC. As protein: CASSSGGFQETQYF.

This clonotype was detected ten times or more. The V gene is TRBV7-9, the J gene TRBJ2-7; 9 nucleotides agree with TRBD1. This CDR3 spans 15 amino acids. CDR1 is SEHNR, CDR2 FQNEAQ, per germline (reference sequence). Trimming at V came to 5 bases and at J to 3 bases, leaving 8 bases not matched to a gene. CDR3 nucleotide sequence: TGTGCCAGCAGCAATATCCGGGACAGGGACTACGAGCAGTACTTC. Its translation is CASSNIRDRDYEQYF.

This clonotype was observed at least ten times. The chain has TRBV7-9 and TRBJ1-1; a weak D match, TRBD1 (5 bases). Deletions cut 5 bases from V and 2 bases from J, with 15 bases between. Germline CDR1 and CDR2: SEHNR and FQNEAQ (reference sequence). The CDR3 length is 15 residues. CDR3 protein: CASSPRVRVNTEAFF. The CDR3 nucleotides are TGTGCCAGCAGCCCCAGGGTGAGGGTCAACACTGAAGCTTTCTTT.

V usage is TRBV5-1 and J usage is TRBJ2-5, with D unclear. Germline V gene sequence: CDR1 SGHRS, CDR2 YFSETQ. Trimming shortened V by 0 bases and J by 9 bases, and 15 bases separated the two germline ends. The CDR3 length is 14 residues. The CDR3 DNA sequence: TGCGCCAGCAGCTTGGGGTCGCAAGGTCTCTCCCAGTACTTC. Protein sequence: CASSLGSQGLSQYF.

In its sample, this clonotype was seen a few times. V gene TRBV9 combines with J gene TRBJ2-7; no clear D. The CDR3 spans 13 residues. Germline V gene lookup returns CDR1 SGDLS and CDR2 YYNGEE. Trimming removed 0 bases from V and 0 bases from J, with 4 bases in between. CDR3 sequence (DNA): TGTGCCAGCAGCGTAGGCAGCTCCTACGAGCAGTACTTC. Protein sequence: CASSVGSSYEQYF.

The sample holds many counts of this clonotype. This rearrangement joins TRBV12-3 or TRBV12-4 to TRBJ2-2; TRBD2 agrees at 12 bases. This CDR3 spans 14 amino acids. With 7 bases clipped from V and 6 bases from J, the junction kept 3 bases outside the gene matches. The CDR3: CASKASGRAGELFF. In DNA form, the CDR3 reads TGTGCCAGCAAGGCTAGCGGGAGGGCCGGGGAGCTGTTTTTT.

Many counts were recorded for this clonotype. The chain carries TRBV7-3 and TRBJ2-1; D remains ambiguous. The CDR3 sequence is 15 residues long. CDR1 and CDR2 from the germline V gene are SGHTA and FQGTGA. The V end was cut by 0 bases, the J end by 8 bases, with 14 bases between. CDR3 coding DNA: TGTGCCAGCAGCTTAACGCTACCAAGCGCGGATGAGCAGTTCTTC. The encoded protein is CASSLTLPSADEQFF. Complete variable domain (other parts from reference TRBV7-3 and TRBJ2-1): GAGVSQTPSNKVTEKGKYVELRCDPISGHTALYWYRQSLGQGPEFLIYFQGTGAADDSGLPNDRFFAVRPEGSVSTLKIQRTERGDSAVYLCASSLTLPSADEQFFGPGTRLTVL.

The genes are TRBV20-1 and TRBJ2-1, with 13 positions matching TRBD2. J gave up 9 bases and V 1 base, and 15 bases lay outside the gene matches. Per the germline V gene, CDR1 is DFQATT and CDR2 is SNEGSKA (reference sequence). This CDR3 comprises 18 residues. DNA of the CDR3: TGCAGTGCTAGAGGTGACAGGGGGCTGGGACTAGCGGGATCTGAGCAGTTCTTC. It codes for CSARGDRGLGLAGSEQFF.

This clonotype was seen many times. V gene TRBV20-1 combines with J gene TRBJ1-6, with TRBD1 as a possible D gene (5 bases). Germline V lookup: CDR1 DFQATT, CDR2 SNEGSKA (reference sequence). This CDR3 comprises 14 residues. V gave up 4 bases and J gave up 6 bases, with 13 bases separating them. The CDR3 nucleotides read TGCAGTGCTAACTTGGGACGGACTAATTCACCCCTCCACTTT. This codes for CSANLGRTNSPLHF.

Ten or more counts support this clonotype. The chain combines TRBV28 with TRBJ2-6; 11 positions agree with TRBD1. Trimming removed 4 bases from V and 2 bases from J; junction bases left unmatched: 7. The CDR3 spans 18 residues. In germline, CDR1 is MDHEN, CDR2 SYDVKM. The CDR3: CASSSPGDRGAGANVLTF. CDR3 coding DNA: TGTGCCAGCAGTTCCCCCGGGGACAGGGGGGCTGGGGCCAACGTCCTGACTTTC.

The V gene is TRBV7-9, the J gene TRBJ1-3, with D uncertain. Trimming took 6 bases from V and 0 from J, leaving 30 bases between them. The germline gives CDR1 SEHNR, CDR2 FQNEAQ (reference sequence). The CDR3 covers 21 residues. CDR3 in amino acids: CASSFSLGRLASLSSGNTIYF. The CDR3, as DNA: TGTGCCAGCAGTTTCTCCCTTGGACGCTTGGCCTCCTTAAGCTCTGGAAACACCATATATTTT. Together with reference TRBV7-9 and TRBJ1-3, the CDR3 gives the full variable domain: DTGVSQNPRHKITKRGQNVTFRCDPISEHNRLYWYRQTLGQGPEFLTYFQNEAQLEKSRLLSDRFSAERPKGSFSTLEIQRTEQGDSAMYLCASSFSLGRLASLSSGNTIYFGEGSWLTVV.

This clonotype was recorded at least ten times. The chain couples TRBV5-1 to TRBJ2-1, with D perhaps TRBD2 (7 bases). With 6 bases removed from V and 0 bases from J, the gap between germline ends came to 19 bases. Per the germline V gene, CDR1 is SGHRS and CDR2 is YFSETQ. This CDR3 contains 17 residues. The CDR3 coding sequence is TGCGCCAGCATTAAGGGGGAGGGAGGCCCCTCCTACAATGAGCAGTTCTTC. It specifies CASIKGEGGPSYNEQFF.

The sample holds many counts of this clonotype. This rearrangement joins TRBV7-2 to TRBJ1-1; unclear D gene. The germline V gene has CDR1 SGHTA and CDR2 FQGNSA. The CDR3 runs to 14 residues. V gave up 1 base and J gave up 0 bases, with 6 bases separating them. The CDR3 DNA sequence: TGTGCCAGCAGCTTAGACACTTTGAACACTGAAGCTTTCTTT. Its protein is CASSLDTLNTEAFF.

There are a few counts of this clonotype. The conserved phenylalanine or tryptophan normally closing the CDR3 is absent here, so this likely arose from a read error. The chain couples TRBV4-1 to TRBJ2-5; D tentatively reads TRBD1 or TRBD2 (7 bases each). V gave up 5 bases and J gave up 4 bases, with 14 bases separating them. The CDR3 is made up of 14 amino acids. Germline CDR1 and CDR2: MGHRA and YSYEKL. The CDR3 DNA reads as TGCGCCAGCAGCGACCAGGGGGGGAGAGAGACCCAGTACCTC. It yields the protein CASSDQGGRETQYL.